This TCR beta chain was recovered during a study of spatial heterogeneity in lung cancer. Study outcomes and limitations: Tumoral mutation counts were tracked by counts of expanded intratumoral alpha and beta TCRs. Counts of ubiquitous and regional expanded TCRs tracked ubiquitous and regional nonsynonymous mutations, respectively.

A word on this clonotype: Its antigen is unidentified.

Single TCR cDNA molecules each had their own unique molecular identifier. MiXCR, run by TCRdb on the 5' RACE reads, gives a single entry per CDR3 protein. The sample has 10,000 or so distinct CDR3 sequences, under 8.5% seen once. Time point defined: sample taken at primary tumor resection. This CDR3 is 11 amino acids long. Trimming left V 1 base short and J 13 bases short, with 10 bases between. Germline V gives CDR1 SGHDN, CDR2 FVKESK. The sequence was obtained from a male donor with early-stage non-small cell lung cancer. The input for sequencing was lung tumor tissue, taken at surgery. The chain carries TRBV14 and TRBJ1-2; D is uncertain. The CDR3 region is CASSQGPVVTF. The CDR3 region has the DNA TGTGCCAGCAGCCAAGGACCGGTAGTCACCTTC.